A selection of T cell receptor beta chains follows, all from one sample in a study of blood T cell repertoires in COVID-19. Sequencing used immunoSEQ multiplex PCR; TCRdb keeps in-frame clones, though not all of them. The sample gives about 150,000 clones, around 83% of which show up once; about 7% is in the top ten. The sample was peripheral blood. Receptor source: a woman aged 45-65 years in a cohort sampled during active or convalescent COVID-19. The CDR3 runs from the conserved cysteine through the conserved F or W. A D gene is named only where the DNA matches it firmly. The listing skips clone size in some rows; elsewhere it reads once, few, many or a size class.

D,V,J,size,CDR3,DNA
TRBD1,TRBV24-1,TRBJ1-1,NA,CATSDLRKQGGPLNTEAFF,TGTGCCACCAGTGATTTGCGCAAACAGGGGGGGCCTCTGAACACTGAAGCTTTCTTT
TRBD2,TRBV18,TRBJ2-1,NA,CASKLAGENNEQFF,TGTGCCAGCAAACTAGCGGGGGAGAACAATGAGCAGTTCTTC
NA,TRBV2,TRBJ1-1,NA,CASRDSVNTEAFF,TGTGCCAGCAGGGACAGTGTGAACACTGAAGCTTTCTTT
NA,TRBV10-3,TRBJ1-5,NA,CAINSQGPNQPQHF,TGTGCCATCAACTCACAGGGACCGAATCAGCCCCAGCATTTT
TRBD1,TRBV6-2/TRBV6-3,TRBJ1-3,NA,CASSSGGSDGNTIYF,TGTGCCAGCAGCTCAGGGGGCTCTGACGGAAACACCATATATTTT
NA,TRBV7-2,TRBJ1-6,NA,CASSLGGTARVNSPLHF,TGTGCCAGCAGCTTAGGTGGTACGGCCAGGGTAAATTCACCCCTCCACTTT
TRBD1,TRBV9,TRBJ2-5,NA,CASSVGDSKQETQYF,TGTGCCAGCAGCGTAGGGGACAGCAAGCAAGAGACCCAGTACTTC
NA,TRBV19,TRBJ2-2,NA,CASSMGGPGELFF,TGTGCCAGTAGTATGGGGGGGCCCGGGGAGCTGTTTTTT
NA,TRBV5-1,TRBJ2-5,NA,CASSFGAEETQYF,TGCGCCAGCAGCTTTGGGGCGGAAGAGACCCAGTACTTC
TRBD1,TRBV6-5,TRBJ2-7,NA,CASNDLTGDYEQYF,TGTGCCAGCAACGACTTGACAGGGGACTACGAGCAGTACTTC
NA,TRBV3-1/TRBV3-2,TRBJ1-2,NA,CASSQTIPREGYTF,TGTGCCAGCAGCCAAACCATACCTCGGGAGGGCTACACCTTC
NA,TRBV9,TRBJ2-5,NA,CASSRVPAGNSGVVETQYF,TGTGCCAGCAGCCGGGTCCCAGCGGGGAATTCAGGGGTAGTGGAGACCCAGTACTTC
TRBD1,TRBV9,TRBJ1-2,once,CASSVVTGGNRPFYTF,TGTGCCAGCAGCGTAGTTACAGGGGGCAACCGCCCATTCTACACCTTC
TRBD1,TRBV19,TRBJ1-5,NA,CASSIETGGGVGNQPQHF,TGTGCCAGTAGTATCGAGACAGGGGGCGGGGTAGGCAATCAGCCCCAGCATTTT
NA,TRBV5-4,TRBJ1-2,few,CASSLGGGPFYGYTF,TGTGCCAGCAGCTTGGGGGGAGGGCCCTTCTATGGCTACACCTTC
NA,TRBV5-1,TRBJ1-1,few,CASSLDGPRVATEAFF,TGCGCCAGCAGCTTGGATGGCCCCAGGGTTGCCACTGAAGCTTTCTTT
TRBD2,TRBV7-2,TRBJ2-5,NA,CASSLRAGNQETQYF,TGTGCCAGCAGCTTAAGAGCGGGGAACCAAGAGACCCAGTACTTC
TRBD1,TRBV15,TRBJ1-5,NA,CATSRDFVGTGGNQPQHF,TGTGCCACCAGCAGAGATTTTGTCGGGACAGGGGGCAATCAGCCCCAGCATTTT
NA,TRBV4-1,TRBJ1-1,NA,CASSQWGGAANTEAFF,TGCGCCAGCAGCCAATGGGGAGGGGCCGCCAACACTGAAGCTTTCTTT
NA,TRBV6-5,TRBJ2-2,NA,CASSRRDSSTGELFF,TGTGCCAGCAGTCGCCGTGACTCATCCACCGGGGAGCTGTTTTTT
TRBD1,TRBV19,TRBJ1-5,NA,CASSAIGQALNQPQHF,TGTGCCAGTAGCGCAATTGGACAGGCGCTCAATCAGCCCCAGCATTTT
NA,TRBV4-1,TRBJ2-1,NA,CASSRGPEFSGVYNEQFF,TGCGCCAGCAGCCGGGGGCCCGAATTCAGCGGGGTGTACAATGAGCAGTTCTTC
NA,TRBV2,TRBJ1-5,once,CASTSLGDQPQHF,TGTGCCAGCACCTCCCTCGGGGATCAGCCCCAGCATTTT
TRBD1,TRBV2,TRBJ1-4,NA,CASSVGQGLSTNEKLFF,TGTGCCAGCAGTGTAGGACAGGGACTTTCCACTAATGAAAAACTGTTTTTT
TRBD1,TRBV3-1/TRBV3-2,TRBJ2-6,once,CASNLQGRPSGANVLTF,TGTGCCAGCAACCTACAGGGGCGCCCCTCTGGGGCCAACGTCCTGACTTTC
TRBD1,TRBV18,TRBJ2-1,once,CASSPGTGNEQFF,TGTGCCAGCTCACCTGGGACAGGGAATGAGCAGTTCTTC
NA,TRBV4-3,TRBJ2-5,NA,CASSQDYGVQETQYF,TGCGCCAGCAGCCAAGATTACGGGGTGCAAGAGACCCAGTACTTC
TRBD1,TRBV19,TRBJ2-1,NA,CASSAHNPGQEQFF,TGTGCCAGTAGTGCTCACAACCCGGGACAGGAGCAGTTCTTC
NA,TRBV27,TRBJ1-4,NA,CASSLSQGNEKLFF,TGTGCCAGCAGTTTATCGCAGGGGAATGAAAAACTGTTTTTT
NA,TRBV29-1,TRBJ1-1,NA,CSVVNRHPNTEAFF,TGCAGCGTTGTAAATCGACACCCGAACACTGAAGCTTTCTTT
TRBD2,TRBV19,TRBJ2-2,NA,CASSIGPSGGTGELFF,TGTGCCAGTAGTATAGGACCTAGCGGGGGCACCGGGGAGCTGTTTTTT
NA,TRBV5-1,TRBJ1-5,NA,CASSLGGREVQPQHF,TGCGCCAGCAGCTTGGGGGGGCGAGAGGTTCAGCCCCAGCATTTT
NA,TRBV12-3/TRBV12-4,TRBJ1-2,NA,CASSLQAGGYTF,TGTGCCAGCAGTTTACAGGCGGGGGGCTACACCTTC
TRBD1,TRBV2,TRBJ2-6,NA,CASSQTGVAGANVLTF,TGTGCCAGCAGTCAGACAGGGGTGGCTGGGGCCAACGTCCTGACTTTC
TRBD1,TRBV3-1/TRBV3-2,TRBJ1-1,NA,CASSRKGQGGSEAFF,TGTGCCAGCAGCCGAAAAGGACAGGGGGGGTCTGAAGCTTTCTTT
NA,TRBV28,TRBJ1-4,NA,CASSFSGKRSEKLFF,TGTGCCAGCAGTTTTTCCGGGAAACGATCCGAAAAACTGTTTTTT
TRBD1,TRBV13,TRBJ1-2,NA,CASSFIQGARYGYTF,TGTGCCAGCAGCTTCATCCAGGGGGCCCGCTATGGCTACACCTTC
TRBD2,TRBV24-1,TRBJ2-5,NA,CATSDWLGGGAKETQYF,TGTGCCACCAGTGATTGGCTCGGCGGGGGGGCCAAGGAGACCCAGTACTTC
TRBD1,TRBV5-1,TRBJ1-4,NA,CASSFEGQGAKLFF,TGCGCCAGCAGCTTTGAGGGACAGGGTGCAAAACTGTTTTTT
TRBD2,TRBV4-3,TRBJ2-7,NA,CASSQDWTRTYEQYF,TGCGCCAGCAGCCAAGACTGGACTAGAACCTACGAGCAGTACTTC
NA,TRBV12-1,TRBJ2-7,NA,CASSSPRRAICHFSSYEQYF,TGTGCCAGCAGCTCCCCCAGGAGGGCAATATGCCATTTCAGCTCCTACGAGCAGTACTTC
NA,TRBV7-9,TRBJ2-7,NA,CASSLQNEQYF,TGTGCCAGCAGCTTACAAAACGAGCAGTACTTC
NA,TRBV7-8,TRBJ1-4,once,CASSPAKRRATNEKLFF,TGTGCCAGCAGCCCGGCAAAGCGGAGGGCAACTAATGAAAAACTGTTTTTT
TRBD2,TRBV10-3,TRBJ2-5,few,CAISESFGSSGGETQYF,TGTGCCATCAGTGAGAGTTTTGGGTCTAGCGGGGGTGAGACCCAGTACTTC
NA,TRBV18,TRBJ2-1,NA,CASSLQGISGSSYNEQFF,TGTGCCAGCTCCCTCCAAGGGATTAGCGGCAGCTCCTACAATGAGCAGTTCTTC
TRBD1,TRBV6-5,TRBJ1-1,NA,CASSPRDRGGEAFF,TGTGCCAGCAGTCCCCGGGACAGGGGCGGTGAAGCTTTCTTT
NA,TRBV5-1,TRBJ2-5,NA,CACATGAGAGETQYF,TGCGCCTGCGCCACGGGGGCGGGGGCTGGGGAGACCCAGTACTTC
NA,TRBV9,TRBJ2-5,NA,CASSPRGLQETQYF,TGTGCCAGCAGCCCCAGGGGTCTCCAAGAGACCCAGTACTTC
TRBD1,TRBV10-3,TRBJ1-5,NA,CAIMGTGSDQPQHF,TGTGCCATCATGGGGACAGGTTCTGATCAGCCCCAGCATTTT
NA,TRBV5-4,TRBJ1-2,NA,CASSLDRRYGYTF,TGTGCCAGCAGCTTGGACAGACGCTATGGCTACACCTTC
TRBD2,TRBV29-1,TRBJ2-4,NA,CSPHGDRGDIQYF,TGCAGCCCCCACGGGGATCGGGGGGACATTCAGTACTTC
NA,TRBV10-3,TRBJ1-5,few,CAISESGDQPQHF,TGTGCCATCAGTGAGTCCGGGGATCAGCCCCAGCATTTT
NA,TRBV4-1,TRBJ1-3,NA,CASSQVVRVVSGNTIYF,TGCGCCAGCAGCCAAGTAGTGCGGGTTGTCTCTGGAAACACCATATATTTT
NA,TRBV7-3,TRBJ1-1,NA,CASSLHGAGTEAFF,TGTGCCAGCAGCTTACATGGGGCTGGCACTGAAGCTTTCTTT
NA,TRBV7-3,TRBJ2-3,once,CASSPLGADTQYF,TGTGCCAGCAGCCCATTGGGGGCGGATACGCAGTATTTT